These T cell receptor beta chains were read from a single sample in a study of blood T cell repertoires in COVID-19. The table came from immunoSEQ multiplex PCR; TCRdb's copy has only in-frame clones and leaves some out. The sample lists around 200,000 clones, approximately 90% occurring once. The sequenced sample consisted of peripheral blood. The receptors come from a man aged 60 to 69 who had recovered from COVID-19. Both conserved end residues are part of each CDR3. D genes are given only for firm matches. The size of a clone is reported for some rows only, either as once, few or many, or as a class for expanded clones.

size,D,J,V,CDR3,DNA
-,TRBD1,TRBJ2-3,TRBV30,CAWSTGGAGTDTQYF,TGTGCCTGGAGTACAGGGGGCGCAGGAACAGATACGCAGTATTTT
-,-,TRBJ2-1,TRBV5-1,CASSLGWTNAYNEQFF,TGCGCCAGCAGCTTGGGATGGACTAACGCTTACAATGAGCAGTTCTTC
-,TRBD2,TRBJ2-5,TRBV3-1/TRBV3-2,CASSQQPSGGRETQYF,TGTGCCAGCAGCCAACAACCTAGCGGGGGTAGAGAGACCCAGTACTTC
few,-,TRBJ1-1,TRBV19,CASSIGTAHTEAFF,TGTGCCAGTAGTATAGGGACAGCGCACACTGAAGCTTTCTTT
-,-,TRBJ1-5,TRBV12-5,CASGLVHGPNNQPQHF,TGTGCTAGTGGTTTGGTACATGGGCCGAACAATCAGCCCCAGCATTTT
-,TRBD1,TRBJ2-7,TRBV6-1,CASSEGTGGPYEQYF,TGTGCCAGCAGTGAAGGGACAGGGGGCCCCTACGAGCAGTACTTC
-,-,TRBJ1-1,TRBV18,CASSPNRDPEAFF,TGTGCCAGCTCACCTAACAGGGACCCTGAAGCTTTCTTT
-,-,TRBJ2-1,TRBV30,CAWKRRGSYNEQFF,TGTGCCTGGAAGAGGCGAGGGTCCTACAATGAGCAGTTCTTC
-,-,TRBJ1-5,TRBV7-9,CASSLSLEPQHF,TGTGCCAGCAGCTTATCCCTTGAGCCCCAGCATTTT
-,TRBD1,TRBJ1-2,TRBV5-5,CASSFGGQGYGYTF,TGTGCCAGCAGCTTCGGAGGACAGGGCTATGGCTACACCTTC
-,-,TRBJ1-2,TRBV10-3,CAISETTYGYTF,TGTGCCATCAGTGAGACTACCTATGGCTACACCTTC
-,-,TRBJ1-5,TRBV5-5,CASSVQVAHSNQPQHF,TGTGCCAGCAGCGTACAGGTTGCCCACTCCAATCAGCCCCAGCATTTT
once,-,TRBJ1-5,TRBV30,CAWSPLNQPQHF,TGTGCCTGGAGTCCCCTAAACCAGCCCCAGCATTTT
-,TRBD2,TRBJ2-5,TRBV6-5,CASSYRLARGETQYF,TGTGCCAGCAGTTACCGACTAGCAAGGGGAGAGACCCAGTACTTC
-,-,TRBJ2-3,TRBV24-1,CATSPAEALRDTQYF,TGTGCCACCAGCCCCGCGGAGGCTCTCCGGGATACGCAGTATTTT
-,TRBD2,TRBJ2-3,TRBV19,CASSPTSGRASRSTDTQYF,TGTGCCAGTAGTCCAACTAGCGGGAGGGCCTCGAGGAGCACAGATACGCAGTATTTT
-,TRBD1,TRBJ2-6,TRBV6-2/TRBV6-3,CASSSSRRQGKSGANVLTF,TGTGCCAGCAGCTCATCCCGCCGACAGGGGAAAAGTGGGGCCAACGTCCTGACTTTC
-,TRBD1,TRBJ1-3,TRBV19,CASSSRRDSSGNTIYF,TGTGCCAGTAGTAGTCGGCGGGACAGCTCTGGAAACACCATATATTTT
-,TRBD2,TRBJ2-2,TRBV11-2,CASRGGRTTVTGELFF,TGTGCCAGCCGGGGGGGGAGGACAACAGTGACCGGGGAGCTGTTTTTT
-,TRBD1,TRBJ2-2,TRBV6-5,CASRDGQGATGELFF,TGTGCCAGCAGGGACGGACAGGGTGCCACCGGGGAGCTGTTTTTT
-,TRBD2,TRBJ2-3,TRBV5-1,CASSPAGGPSTDTQYF,TGCGCCAGCAGCCCGGCGGGAGGGCCTAGCACAGATACGCAGTATTTT
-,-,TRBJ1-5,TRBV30,CAWSGQTRNQPQHF,TGTGCCTGGAGTGGACAGACGCGCAATCAGCCCCAGCATTTT
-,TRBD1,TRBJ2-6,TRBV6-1,CASSVSTGGASGANVLTF,TGTGCCAGCAGTGTTTCGACAGGGGGCGCATCTGGGGCCAACGTCCTGACTTTC
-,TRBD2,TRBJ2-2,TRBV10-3,CAISLRLAGGSGELFF,TGTGCCATCAGTCTGCGGCTAGCGGGAGGTTCCGGGGAGCTGTTTTTT
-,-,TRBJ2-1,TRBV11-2,CASSLDGQGEQFF,TGTGCCAGCAGCTTAGACGGGCAGGGAGAGCAGTTCTTC
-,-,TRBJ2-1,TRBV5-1,CASRAGGSYNEQFF,TGCGCCAGCAGGGCAGGGGGGTCCTACAATGAGCAGTTCTTC
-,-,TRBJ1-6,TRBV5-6,CASSFQWANSPLHF,TGTGCCAGCAGCTTTCAATGGGCTAATTCACCCCTCCACTTT
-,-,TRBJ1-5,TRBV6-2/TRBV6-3,CASSYSGGNQPQHF,TGTGCCAGCAGTTACTCAGGGGGTAATCAGCCCCAGCATTTT
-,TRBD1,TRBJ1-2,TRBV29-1,CSVVLLRQGPSYGYTF,TGCAGCGTTGTCTTACTCCGACAGGGCCCTTCCTATGGCTACACCTTC
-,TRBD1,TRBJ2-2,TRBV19,CASSIFLGTGSTGELFF,TGTGCCAGTAGTATTTTCCTGGGGACAGGGAGCACCGGGGAGCTGTTTTTT
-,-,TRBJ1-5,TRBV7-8,CASSSRRGSNQPQHF,TGTGCCAGCAGCTCTAGGAGGGGTAGCAATCAGCCCCAGCATTTT
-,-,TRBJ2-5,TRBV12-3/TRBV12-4,CASSQGRETQYF,TGTGCCAGCAGTCAAGGGAGGGAGACCCAGTACTTC
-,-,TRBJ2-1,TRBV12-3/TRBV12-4,CASSSLANEQFF,TGTGCCAGCAGTTCTTTGGCCAATGAGCAGTTCTTC
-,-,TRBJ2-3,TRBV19,CASSIAHRDLTDTQYF,TGTGCCAGTAGTATAGCCCACAGGGACCTCACAGATACGCAGTATTTT
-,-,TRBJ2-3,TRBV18,CASSSGPSTQYF,TGTGCCAGCTCATCAGGGCCAAGTACGCAGTATTTT
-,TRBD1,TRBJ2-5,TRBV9,CASSPGTASSETQYF,TGTGCCAGCAGCCCCGGGACAGCTTCTTCGGAGACCCAGTACTTC
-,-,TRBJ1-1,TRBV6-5,CASSYGRGNTEAFF,TGTGCCAGCAGTTACGGTAGGGGGAACACTGAAGCTTTCTTT
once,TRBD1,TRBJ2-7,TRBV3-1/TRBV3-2,CASSRILTGAGEQYF,TGTGCCAGCAGCCGGATTTTGACAGGGGCCGGCGAGCAGTACTTC
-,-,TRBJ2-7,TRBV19,CASSAPNYEQYF,TGTGCCAGTAGTGCCCCTAACTACGAGCAGTACTTC
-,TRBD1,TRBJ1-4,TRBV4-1,CASSLRDSRATNEKLFF,TGCGCCAGCAGCCTACGGGACAGCCGAGCAACTAATGAAAAACTGTTTTTT
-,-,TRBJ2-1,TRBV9,CASSPHRDFTNEQFF,TGTGCCAGCAGCCCCCACCGGGACTTCACCAATGAGCAGTTCTTC
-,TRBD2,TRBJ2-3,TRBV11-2,CASSLASGPTDTQYF,TGTGCCAGCAGCTTGGCTAGCGGCCCCACAGATACGCAGTATTTT
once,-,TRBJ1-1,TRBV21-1,CASSFWTARAEAFF,TGTGCCAGCAGTTTCTGGACCGCGAGGGCTGAAGCTTTCTTT
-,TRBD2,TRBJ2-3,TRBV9,CASSPIGGSGGADTQYF,TGTGCCAGCAGCCCCATCGGGGGGAGTGGAGGCGCAGATACGCAGTATTTT
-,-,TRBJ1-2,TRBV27,CASGWGLGYTF,TGTGCCAGCGGTTGGGGGCTAGGCTACACCTTC
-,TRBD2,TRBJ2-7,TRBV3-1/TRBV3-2,CASSSASLAGAVIRSRSYEQYF,TGTGCCAGCAGCTCAGCCTCGTTAGCGGGGGCCGTAATTAGGTCCCGCTCCTACGAGCAGTACTTC
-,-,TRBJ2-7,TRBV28,CASSSWTGSSYEQYF,TGTGCCAGCAGTTCGTGGACGGGGAGCTCCTACGAGCAGTACTTC
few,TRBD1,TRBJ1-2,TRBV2,CASNFASGQGYGYTF,TGTGCCAGTAACTTTGCGAGCGGACAGGGATATGGCTACACCTTC
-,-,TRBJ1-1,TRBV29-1,CSVVGGWDTEAFF,TGCAGCGTTGTGGGGGGGTGGGACACTGAAGCTTTCTTT
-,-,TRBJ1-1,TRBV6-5,CASHKPASTEAFF,TGTGCCAGCCACAAACCCGCCAGCACTGAAGCTTTCTTT
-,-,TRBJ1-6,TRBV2,CASSDRGNSPLHF,TGTGCCAGCAGTGACAGGGGTAATTCACCCCTCCACTTT
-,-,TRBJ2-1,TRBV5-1,CASSFRVSNDGEQFF,TGCGCCAGCAGCTTCCGGGTCTCAAACGACGGTGAGCAGTTCTTC
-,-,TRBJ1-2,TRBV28,CASSFAGGMDGYTF,TGTGCCAGCAGTTTCGCGGGGGGCATGGATGGCTACACCTTC
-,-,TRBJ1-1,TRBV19,CASSMDTNTEAFF,TGTGCCAGTAGTATGGACACGAACACTGAAGCTTTCTTT
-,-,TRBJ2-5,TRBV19,CASNNVGALQETQYF,TGTGCCAGTAATAACGTGGGGGCCCTACAAGAGACCCAGTACTTC
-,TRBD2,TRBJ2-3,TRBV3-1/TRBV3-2,CASSLRTSGRGSDTQYF,TGTGCCAGCAGCCTTAGGACTAGCGGGAGGGGTTCAGATACGCAGTATTTT
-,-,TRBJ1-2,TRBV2,CASRGSYGYTF,TGTGCCAGCAGGGGGAGCTATGGCTACACCTTC